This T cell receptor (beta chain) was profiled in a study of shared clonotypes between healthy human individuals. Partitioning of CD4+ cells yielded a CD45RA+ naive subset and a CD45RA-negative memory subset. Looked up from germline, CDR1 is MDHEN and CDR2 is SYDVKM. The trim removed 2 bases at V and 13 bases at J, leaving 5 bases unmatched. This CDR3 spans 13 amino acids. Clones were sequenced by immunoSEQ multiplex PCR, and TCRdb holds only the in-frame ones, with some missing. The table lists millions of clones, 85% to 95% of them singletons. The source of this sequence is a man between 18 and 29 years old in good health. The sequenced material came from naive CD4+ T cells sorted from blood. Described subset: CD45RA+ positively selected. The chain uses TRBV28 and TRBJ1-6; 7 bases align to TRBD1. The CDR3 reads CASSLGSGGPLHF. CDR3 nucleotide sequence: TGTGCCAGCAGTTTAGGGTCAGGGGGGCCCCTCCACTTT.